This is a list of T cell receptor beta chains from one sample in a study of cytomegalovirus exposure and HLA in healthy donors. Libraries were prepared by immunoSEQ multiplex PCR; TCRdb keeps only in-frame clonotypes and omits some of them. This table holds about 110,000 clones, 81% found once. Sequencing was carried out using PBMCs. Receptors originate from a woman in her twenties or thirties in good health and CMV-seronegative. The CDR3 runs from the conserved cysteine through the conserved F or W. Each record gives: CDR3 protein, V gene, J gene.

CDR3aa: CSSSSGHPKYNEQFF
v_gene: TRBV7-9
j_gene: TRBJ2-1

CDR3aa: CASSFRTGLNEQYF
v_gene: TRBV7-9
j_gene: TRBJ2-7

CDR3aa: CASSLDGPLYEQYF
v_gene: TRBV7-2
j_gene: TRBJ2-7

CDR3aa: CATSRDQTGRMETQYF
v_gene: TRBV15
j_gene: TRBJ2-5

CDR3aa: CASSYRWPGGVYEQYF
v_gene: TRBV6-5
j_gene: TRBJ2-7

CDR3aa: CASRREGSVTEAFF
v_gene: TRBV5-1
j_gene: TRBJ1-1

CDR3aa: CASSLYASTYEQYF
v_gene: TRBV28
j_gene: .

CDR3aa: CASRPGQGSQPQHF
v_gene: TRBV19
j_gene: TRBJ1-5

CDR3aa: CASSLGGAGANIQYF
v_gene: TRBV7-8
j_gene: TRBJ2-4

CDR3aa: CASRLDGSILYEQYF
v_gene: TRBV27
j_gene: TRBJ2-7

CDR3aa: CASSSPAGPTYEQYF
v_gene: TRBV7-3
j_gene: TRBJ2-7

CDR3aa: CASSEARNTGELFF
v_gene: TRBV2
j_gene: TRBJ2-2

CDR3aa: CASSLAGAWVNNEQFF
v_gene: TRBV7-8
j_gene: TRBJ2-1

CDR3aa: CSYGLLANEQFF
v_gene: TRBV29-1
j_gene: TRBJ2-1

CDR3aa: CASSLDPRAGRAGELFF
v_gene: TRBV5-6
j_gene: TRBJ2-2

CDR3aa: CASSSRDRGDYGYTF
v_gene: TRBV6-5
j_gene: TRBJ1-2

CDR3aa: CASSSQANTEAFF
v_gene: TRBV5-1
j_gene: TRBJ1-1

CDR3aa: CASSHDRGLTNEKLFF
v_gene: TRBV5-6
j_gene: TRBJ1-4